This is a list of T cell receptor beta chains from one sample in a study of response to subunit inactivated influenza vaccine. TCRdb independently ran MiXCR on the RT-PCR reads; one entry per CDR3 protein. The sample shows under 950,000 distinct CDR3 sequences, roughly 20% of them seen only once. Sequencing used PBMCs from blood, obtained approximately 5 days after vaccination. These receptors all come from a man over 45 who received an inactivated influenza vaccine. The CDR3 runs from the conserved cysteine through the conserved F or W. Fields, in order: V gene, D gene, clone size, J gene, CDR3 DNA, CDR3 protein. The D gene is left open where the match is weak. Clone size is given for some rows only: seen once, a few or many times, or a class if the clone is expanded.

>TRBV28|TRBD1|-|TRBJ1-1
TGTGCCAGCAGTTTGGCTGGACAGGGGCACACTGAAGCTTTCTTT
CASSLAGQGHTEAFF
>TRBV7-9|-|-|TRBJ2-5
TGTGCCAGCAGCTCCCGTCGGCAAGAGACCCAGTACTTC
CASSSRRQETQYF
>TRBV24-1|-|few|TRBJ2-2
TGTGCCACCAGTGATATAGGGACGGAACAATCGGAGCTGTTTTTT
CATSDIGTEQSELFF
>TRBV20-1|TRBD2|-|TRBJ2-1
TGCAGTGGTGAGAGAGCGGGAGCAAACAATGAGCAGTTCTTC
CSGERAGANNEQFF
>TRBV29-1|-|many|TRBJ2-7
TGCAGCGTGCGACGGGGGAACTCCTACGAGCAGTACTTC
CSVRRGNSYEQYF
>TRBV24-1|-|-|TRBJ1-2
TGTGCCACCAGTGATGTAGAGTACTATGGCTACACCTTC
CATSDVEYYGYTF
>TRBV2|-|-|TRBJ2-1
TGTGCCAGCAGTGAAGGTCCTGGGGAGCAGTTCTTC
CASSEGPGEQFF
>TRBV7-2|TRBD1|-|TRBJ2-1
TGTGCCAGCAGCACGGACAGGGTATATGAGCAGTTCTTC
CASSTDRVYEQFF
>TRBV29-1|TRBD1|few|TRBJ2-3
TGCAGCGTTGAAACAGGGGGCATCGCCACAGATACGCAGTATTTT
CSVETGGIATDTQYF
>TRBV20-1|-|few|TRBJ2-7
TGCAGTGCTCAGACCGAAACCTACGAGCAGTACTTC
CSAQTETYEQYF
>TRBV6-2/TRBV6-3|TRBD2|-|TRBJ2-7
TGTGCCAGCAGCCCCCGAGCCGGTAAACTAGCGACCTACGAGCAGTACTTC
CASSPRAGKLATYEQYF
>TRBV4-3|-|few|TRBJ2-7
TGCGCCAGCAGCCAATTTGGACAAAGCTACGAGCAGTACTTC
CASSQFGQSYEQYF
>TRBV4-2|-|few|TRBJ2-5
TGTGCCAGCAGCCAGACGACCACCCGCGAGACCCAGTACTTC
CASSQTTTRETQYF
>TRBV5-1|-|many|TRBJ2-1
TGCGCCAGCAGCTTGGGCCACGCCGATGAGCAGTTCTTC
CASSLGHADEQFF
>TRBV5-5|TRBD1|few|TRBJ1-6
TGTGCCAGCAGCTTGGCCTGGGACAGAGATTCACCCCTCCACTTT
CASSLAWDRDSPLHF
>TRBV6-6|-|-|TRBJ2-6
TGTGCCAGCACCTATCCTGGGGCCAACGTCCTGACTTTC
CASTYPGANVLTF
>TRBV28|TRBD1|once|TRBJ1-1
TGTGCCAGCAGTCACAGGGGGTTTGGCACTGAAGCTTTCTTT
CASSHRGFGTEAFF